This T cell receptor (beta chain) was obtained from a study of blood T cell repertoires in COVID-19 (dated by TCRdb to the early 2020s). With respect to the entire study: Samples covering the acute and convalescent phases of COVID-19 were provided by collaborators in the United States, Italy and Spain. The material from the prospective study consisted of cDNA or gDNA derived from T cells, B-cell-depleted T cells, or PBMCs. Deeply sampled blood TCRbeta repertoires from subjects exposed to, actively infected with, or recovered from COVID-19 were included in the dataset. The repertoires were released in a freely available public database meant as a resource for research on the immune response to SARS-CoV-2. Samples were obtained from the ongoing ImmuneRACE study (first 160 participants) and from roughly 1,300 subjects provided by 6 global collaborators. Nearly every sample came with metadata listing a de-identified subject ID, COVID-19 status, age in years and sex. Where available, HLA class I and class II types were obtained from metadata supplied by the sample provider rather than from assay-based typing. Findings and caveats that apply to the study as a whole: Clinical and demographic metadata were provided uncurated, with the amount varying by source and participant.

TCRbeta CDR3 regions were amplified from genomic DNA using the immunoSEQ Assay, a bias-controlled multiplex PCR. The study's own analysis went as follows. Within the assay, amplification of reference gene primers was used to estimate how many nucleated cells each sample contained. Sequence reads were collapsed and filtered to measure the absolute abundance of every unique TCRbeta CDR3 rearrangement. For each sample, productive Simpson clonality was calculated as the square root of Simpson's diversity index across productive rearrangements. TCRdb re-hosts the immuneACCESS table, in-frame sequences only. Its copies lack some clones; in the studies checked, an unresolved V gene accounts for under half of them, and the cause for the rest is not known. V, J and clone size were drawn from that table, and D and trimming were deduced from the DNA. Present in this sample are around 280,000 clones, roughly nine tenths of which were seen just once. Clones ranked in the top ten supply about 6% of the sample.

Of note for this clone: The clone's antigen remains unknown. Nothing much larger sits one base from this clone, and base qualities are not available.

Participants in the prospective study were aged roughly 18 to 89 years, lived in 24 United States geographic areas, and enrolled through a virtual design. Cohort assignment in the prospective study relied on participant-reported clinical history from a screening survey and a study questionnaire. Recovered participants in ImmuneRACE Cohort 3 were defined by two consecutive negative NP/OP PCR tests, clearance by a healthcare professional, or resolution of symptoms. In the prospective study, mobile phlebotomists collected whole blood, serum and a nasopharyngeal or oropharyngeal swab from each participant. Prospective study participants could optionally give additional blood draws and questionnaires over an approximately two-month period. Before DNA extraction, blood samples from the prospective study were shipped at room temperature or frozen. Here V drops 3 bases and J drops 7 bases, and the junction holds 4 bases not matched to any gene. Taken from the germline V gene, the CDR1 and CDR2 loops are MNHEY and SVGEGT. The CDR3 goes from the cysteine to the phenylalanine over 13 residues. Only the CDR3 part of the read is kept: 39 bases, read in frame from the first base.

This TCR derives from a middle-aged woman who had recovered from COVID-19. The chain is made from TRBV6-2 or TRBV6-3 and TRBJ2-5, and 8 junction bases match TRBD2. What was sequenced was PBMCs or T cells enriched from blood (not recorded which). CDR3 region: CASSYAGGLTQYF. Read as DNA, the sequence is TGTGCCAGCAGTTATGCGGGGGGTTTGACCCAGTACTTC.